These 17 T cell receptor beta chains originate from one sample sequenced in a study of cytomegalovirus exposure and HLA in healthy donors. The PCR made use of 60 Vbeta and 13 Jbeta primers. Some clones are missing from TCRdb's copy, which holds only in-frame ones; the method was immunoSEQ multiplex PCR. The sample gives 150,000 to 200,000 clones, around 84% of which show up once; roughly 1.6% is in the top ten. Sequenced sample: PBMCs. These receptors all stem from a woman aged 18-29 years in good health and CMV-seronegative.

The V and J genes are TRBV7-8 and TRBJ2-6; D may be TRBD2 (5 bases). Germline CDR1 is SGHVS and CDR2 is FQNEAQ. V gave up 6 bases and J gave up 2 bases, with 17 bases separating them. The CDR3 runs 17 residues. The CDR3 nucleotides read TGTGCCAGCAGTAACCGGCGAGGGAGCACTGGGGCCAACGTCCTGACTTTC. Translation: CASSNRRGSTGANVLTF.

This clone turned up a few times. The V gene is TRBV7-9, the J gene TRBJ2-3, with 11 bases aligning to TRBD2. Losses at the gene ends were 4 bases for V and 1 base for J; bases not matched to a gene: 7. This CDR3 comprises 17 residues. Germline loops: CDR1 SEHNR, CDR2 FQNEAQ (reference sequence). CDR3 nucleotide sequence: TGTGCCAGCAGCTCCCGGATAGCGGGAGGGGGCACAGATACGCAGTATTTT. Amino acids: CASSSRIAGGGTDTQYF.

The chain couples TRBV28 to TRBJ2-2; 8 bases agree with TRBD1. The V and J ends lost 7 bases and 4 bases, in that order; junction bases with no gene match: 8. This CDR3 comprises 15 residues. Germline CDR1 MDHEN, CDR2 SYDVKM. The CDR3 nucleotides read TGTGCCAGCACCTCAGGGGGCTCCGGCACCGGGGAGCTGTTTTTT. Its protein product is CASTSGGSGTGELFF.

The DNA of the CDR3 is TGTGCCTGGAGGGGAGGGAGAGGCTACACCTTC. This sequence encodes CAWRGGRGYTF. V is TRBV30 and J is TRBJ1-2; unclear D gene. CDR1 is GTSNPN and CDR2 is SVGIG in the germline V gene (reference sequence). The CDR3 contains 11 residues. Trimming pared 3 bases from V and 8 bases from J, leaving 10 bases between.

The chain links TRBV5-1 to TRBJ1-2, with TRBD1 identical over 8 bases. V gave up 5 bases and J gave up 4 bases; unmatched junction bases: 7. Germline CDR1 SGHRS, CDR2 YFSETQ. The CDR3 consists of 14 residues. The chain's CDR3 is CASSWGQEFYGYTF. The DNA of the CDR3 is TGCGCCAGCAGTTGGGGACAGGAGTTCTATGGCTACACCTTC.

The chain is built from TRBV4-3 and TRBJ2-3; D possibly corresponds to TRBD2 (6 bases). Per the germline V gene, CDR1 is LGHNA and CDR2 is YSLEER. There are 15 residues in the CDR3. The V end was cut by 5 bases, the J end by 4 bases, with 16 bases between. CDR3 loop: CASSGGTPAPDTQYF. The CDR3 DNA sequence: TGCGCCAGCAGCGGCGGGACCCCGGCCCCAGATACGCAGTATTTT.

The chain combines TRBV6-1 with TRBJ2-5; weak D call: TRBD2 (6 bases). CDR1 is MNHNS, CDR2 SASEGT, per germline. Trimming took off 3 bases at V and 5 bases at J, with 16 bases between the two ends. This CDR3 comprises 15 residues. The CDR3 sequence: CASSDTWGGRETQYF. The CDR3 DNA reads as TGTGCCAGCAGTGATACCTGGGGAGGAAGGGAGACCCAGTACTTC.

The chain recombines TRBV27 with TRBJ1-5; 9 bases line up with TRBD1. Germline values: CDR1 MNHEY, CDR2 SMNVEV (reference sequence). The CDR3 extends over 15 amino acids. J lost 4 bases, V lost 6 bases, and 7 bases had no gene match. CDR3 sequence (DNA): TGTGCCAGCAGGCCAGGGACAGGGCCTAATCAGCCCCAGCATTTT. It encodes CASRPGTGPNQPQHF.

This clone was detected only once. The V call is TRBV5-1, the J call TRBJ2-3; 9 bases are shared with TRBD2. V shed 1 base and J 5 bases; nucleotides not matched to a gene: 11. There are 17 residues in the CDR3. The germline V gene has CDR1 SGHRS and CDR2 YFSETQ. The CDR3 here is CASSLNEREAGGDTQYF. As DNA, the CDR3 is TGCGCCAGCAGCTTGAATGAGCGGGAGGCGGGGGGAGATACGCAGTATTTT.

The chain is built from TRBV29-1 and TRBJ2-5; tentative D call: TRBD2 (7 bases). Trimming removed 6 bases from V and 2 bases from J, with 31 bases in between. Germline values: CDR1 SQVTM, CDR2 ANQGSEA. The CDR3 has 19 residues. The CDR3 DNA sequence: TGCAGCGTCTCCCAGGGAGGGGCGGGGAGGTGGGGGACACAAGAGACCCAGTACTTC. It is translated as CSVSQGGAGRWGTQETQYF.

This chain joins TRBV6-5 and TRBJ1-3; D may be TRBD1 (5 bases). CDR3 length: 14 residues. The V end was cut by 6 bases, the J end by 2 bases, with 11 bases between. Per germline, CDR1 MNHEY and CDR2 SVGAGI. CDR3 amino acids: CASSRGGTGNTIYF. In DNA, the CDR3 is TGTGCCAGCAGCCGCGGGGGGACTGGAAACACCATATATTTT.

V usage is TRBV19 and J usage is TRBJ2-6; 7 bases are shared with TRBD1. Germline V gives CDR1 LNHDA, CDR2 SQIVND (reference sequence). The CDR3 is made up of 16 amino acids. J was trimmed by 4 bases and V by 4 bases; bases with no gene match: 7. The DNA for the CDR3 is TGTGCCAGTAGTAACCCTGACAGGGCCGGGGCCAACGTCCTGACTTTC. Its translation is CASSNPDRAGANVLTF.

The V gene is TRBV28, the J gene TRBJ1-2, with D perhaps matching TRBD1 (5 bases). The germline V gene encodes CDR1 MDHEN and CDR2 SYDVKM. Deletions cut 2 bases from V and 2 bases from J, with 12 bases between. The CDR3 has 15 amino acids. The CDR3 bases are TGTGCCAGCAGTTTAGGTGGACAACCCAACTATGGCTACACCTTC. Translating gives CASSLGGQPNYGYTF.

This chain connects TRBV19 to TRBJ1-5, with 7 positions matching TRBD1. J lost 3 bases, V lost 7 bases, and 9 bases had no gene match. Germline V gene lookup returns CDR1 LNHDA and CDR2 SQIVND (reference sequence). This CDR3 has 15 residues. The CDR3 spells CASTLGQTFNQPQHF. In DNA, the CDR3 is TGTGCCAGTACCCTGGGACAGACATTCAATCAGCCCCAGCATTTT.

This clone was seen more than once but under ten times. The V gene is TRBV30, the J gene TRBJ2-2; possibly TRBD1 for D (6 bases). The germline V and J ends were trimmed by 5 bases and 7 bases, with 17 bases remaining between them. Germline CDR1 GTSNPN, CDR2 SVGIG (reference sequence). This CDR3 comprises 14 residues. The CDR3 region has the DNA TGTGCCTGGGACGGACAGCAGGAGGACGGGGAGCTGTTTTTT. Translation gives CAWDGQQEDGELFF.

The chain couples TRBV7-9 to TRBJ2-7; D is possibly TRBD1 (5 bases). Per germline, CDR1 SEHNR and CDR2 FQNEAQ (reference sequence). The CDR3 length is 13 residues. The V and J ends lost 1 base and 6 bases respectively, with 10 bases between them. The CDR3 DNA sequence: TGTGCCAGCAGCTTAGGACAGTTTACCGAGCAGTACGTC. It codes for CASSLGQFTEQYV.

This clone was recorded a few times. The V and J genes are TRBV4-1 and TRBJ2-1; 12 bases align to TRBD2. V was pared by 0 bases and J by 9 bases, with 9 bases of the junction left unmatched. The V gene's germline CDR1 is MGHRA and CDR2 YSYEKL. The CDR3 has 17 residues. The CDR3 bases are TGCGCCAGCAGCCAAGATAAGGCTAGCGGGAGGGCCGGTGAGCAGTTCTTC. It yields the protein CASSQDKASGRAGEQFF.